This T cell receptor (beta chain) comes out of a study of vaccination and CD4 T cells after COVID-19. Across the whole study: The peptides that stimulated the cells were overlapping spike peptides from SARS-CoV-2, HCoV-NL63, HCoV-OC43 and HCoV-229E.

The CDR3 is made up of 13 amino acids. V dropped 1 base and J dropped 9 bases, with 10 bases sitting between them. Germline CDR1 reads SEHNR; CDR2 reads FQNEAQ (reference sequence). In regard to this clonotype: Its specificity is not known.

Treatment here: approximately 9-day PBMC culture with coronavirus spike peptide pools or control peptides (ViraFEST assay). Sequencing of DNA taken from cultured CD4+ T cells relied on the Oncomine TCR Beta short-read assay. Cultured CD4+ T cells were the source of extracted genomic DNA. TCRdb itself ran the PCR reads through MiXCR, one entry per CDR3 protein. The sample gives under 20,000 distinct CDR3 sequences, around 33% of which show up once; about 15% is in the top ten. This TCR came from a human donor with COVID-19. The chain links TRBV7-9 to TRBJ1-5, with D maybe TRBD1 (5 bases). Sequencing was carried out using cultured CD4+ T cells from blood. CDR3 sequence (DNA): TGTGCCAGCAGCTTAGAGGGGCCCGGGCCCCAGCATTTT. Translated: CASSLEGPGPQHF.